This T cell receptor beta chain is drawn from a study of beta chain features in type 1 diabetes. The investigators reverse transcribed all of the isolated RNA, so they sequenced expressed TCRB transcripts. Each stem cell-like memory T cell sample yielded some 1 million reads on average. Assay used: immunoSEQ multiplex PCR; TCRdb lists only in-frame clones, some missing. The table shows tens of thousands of clones, with roughly 34% occurring only once. Based on CD45RO/CCR7/CD25/CD127/CD95/CD27, CD4+ regulatory, stem cell-like memory, naive and central memory cells were sorted. The CDR3 has 15 residues. In germline, CDR1 is MGHDK, CDR2 SYGVNS. V dropped 0 bases and J dropped 11; count of bases not matched to a gene: 7.

Sequenced: stem cell memory CD4+ T cells from blood. This rearrangement joins TRBV25-1 to TRBJ2-3; 11 positions agree with TRBD2. The source is a young woman in good health. CDR3 residues: CASSEYISSGGRQYF. Written as DNA, the CDR3 is TGTGCCAGCAGTGAATATATCTCTAGCGGGGGGAGGCAGTATTTT.